This entry describes one TCR beta chain. Germline assignment: CDR1 SGHTA and CDR2 FQGNSA. The CDR3 has 15 amino acids. V was clipped by 5 bases and J by 7 bases; unmatched bases: 10. The data stem from a study of T cells of healthy individuals. MiXCR was run by TCRdb on the 5' RACE reads, yielding one entry per CDR3 protein. The table has 60,000 to 80,000 distinct CDR3 sequences, 15% to 20% seen once. This receptor was identified in a human donor in good health. This sequence joins TRBV7-2 and TRBJ2-1; 8 bases are shared with TRBD2. Here the CDR3 DNA reads TGTGCCAGCAGCCCAGAGAGCGGGAGCTGGAATGAGCAGTTCTTC. Amino acid sequence: CASSPESGSWNEQFF.